The 27 T cell receptor beta chains listed next were all sequenced from one sample in a study of blood T cell repertoires in COVID-19. The table came from immunoSEQ multiplex PCR; TCRdb's copy has only in-frame clones and leaves some out. The sample yields 250,000 or so clones, around nine tenths seen once. The sample comprised PBMCs or T cells enriched from blood (not recorded which). The receptors here all came from a middle-aged woman who had been exposed to COVID-19.

The V and J genes are TRBV4-3 and TRBJ1-1; 7 nucleotides align to TRBD1. CDR1 LGHNA and CDR2 YSLEER come from the germline V gene. Trimming cost V 0 bases and J 1 base; bases outside gene matches: 5. This CDR3 is 16 amino acids long. The CDR3 nucleotides are TGCGCCAGCAGCCAAGAGGGGAAGGGGGCGAACACTGAAGCTTTCTTT. Its protein is CASSQEGKGANTEAFF.

This sequence joins TRBV12-5 and TRBJ2-5; TRBD2 might be the D (5 bases). The CDR3 loop spans 15 amino acids. Germline assignment: CDR1 LGHNT and CDR2 FRNRAP. V shed 1 base and J shed 5 bases, with 14 bases lying between them. The CDR3 here is CASGLATVGAETQYF. In DNA, the CDR3 is TGTGCTAGTGGTTTGGCCACGGTGGGAGCGGAGACCCAGTACTTC.

CDR3 nucleotide sequence: TGCGCCAGCAGTGTGAGACAGGGGTCCCCTGAAGCTTTCTTT. Translated, it gives CASSVRQGSPEAFF. The chain recombines TRBV10-1 with TRBJ1-1; 8 bases are shared with TRBD1. Germline loops: CDR1 WNHNN, CDR2 SYGVQD (reference sequence). V was pared by 4 bases and J by 6 bases, with 7 bases of the junction left unmatched. The CDR3 sequence is 14 residues long.

V usage is TRBV7-2 and J usage is TRBJ1-6, with 7 bases that match TRBD1. Germline trimming cut 3 bases from V and 8 bases from J; bases unmatched to any gene: 10. The CDR3 sequence is 16 residues long. Germline-derived CDR1 and CDR2 are SGHTA and FQGNSA. CDR3 loop: CASSLVRTGEYSPLHF. The CDR3 DNA reads as TGTGCCAGCAGCTTGGTCCGTACAGGGGAGTATTCACCCCTCCACTTT.

The chain is built from TRBV4-3 and TRBJ1-1, with D hard to call. The V end was cut by 2 bases, the J end by 2 bases, with 12 bases between. Looked up from germline, CDR1 is LGHNA and CDR2 is YSLEER. This CDR3 has 15 residues. CDR3 nucleotide sequence: TGCGCCAGCAGCCAATCTTTCGGACTTAACACTGAAGCTTTCTTT. Protein product: CASSQSFGLNTEAFF.

The chain couples TRBV15 to TRBJ1-5; 8 nucleotides line up with TRBD1. This CDR3 is built from 16 residues. The trim removed 4 bases at V and 6 bases at J, leaving 11 bases unmatched. The V gene's germline CDR1 is LNHNV and CDR2 YYDKDF (reference sequence). In nucleotides, the CDR3 is TGTGCCACCAGCAATGCGCTCAGGGGGCAGGTTCAGCCCCAGCATTTT. Translating it yields CATSNALRGQVQPQHF.

For the CDR3, the DNA is TGTGCCAGCAGTTCGACAGGGACGAATCAGCCCCAGCATTTT. Translating gives CASSSTGTNQPQHF. This chain uses TRBV28 with TRBJ1-5; TRBD1 agrees at 7 bases. The V gene's germline CDR1 is MDHEN and CDR2 SYDVKM. The CDR3 has 14 residues. J gave up 4 bases and V 4 bases, and 4 bases lay outside the gene matches. Full variable domain (missing parts from reference TRBV28 and TRBJ1-5): DVKVTQSSRYLVKRTGEKVFLECVQDMDHENMFWYRQDPGLGLRLIYFSYDVKMKEKGDIPEGYSVSREKKERFSLILESASTNQTSMYLCASSSTGTNQPQHFGDGTRLSIL.

The CDR3 protein is CASRGQGENIQYF. The CDR3 coding sequence is TGTGCCAGCAGGGGACAGGGGGAAAACATTCAGTACTTC. V usage is TRBV27 and J usage is TRBJ2-4; 11 bases fit TRBD1. V was pared by 6 bases and J by 5 bases, with 0 bases of the junction left unmatched. CDR1 and CDR2 (germline): MNHEY, SMNVEV (reference sequence). The CDR3 consists of 13 residues.

V is TRBV18 and J is TRBJ1-4; 7 bases match TRBD1. This CDR3 is built from 15 residues. Per the germline V gene, CDR1 is KGHSH and CDR2 is LQKENI. The V gene end was trimmed by 3 bases and the J gene end by 7 bases; junction bases not matched to a gene: 8. The CDR3 DNA reads as TGTGCCAGCTCACCCTCCGGGACAGAAGGTGAAAAACTGTTTTTT. Its translation: CASSPSGTEGEKLFF.

The chain has TRBV15 and TRBJ2-7; D uncertain. The CDR3 loop spans 14 amino acids. V lost 0 bases to trimming and J lost 7 bases, with 13 bases between them. Germline V CDR1 and CDR2: LNHNV, YYDKDF (reference sequence). The CDR3 DNA reads TGTGCCACCAGCAGAGATCAATCGACCGGGGAGCAGTACTTC. Translated, it gives CATSRDQSTGEQYF.

The chain employs TRBV6-1 and TRBJ2-5, with D unclear. From germline, CDR1 is MNHNS and CDR2 SASEGT. The CDR3 totals 16 residues. V was pared by 4 bases and J by 3 bases, with 18 bases between. The CDR3 sequence is CASSGPHSGLEETQYF. DNA for the CDR3: TGTGCCAGCAGTGGACCTCATTCTGGGCTTGAAGAGACCCAGTACTTC.

This clone was counted only a few times. The chain has TRBV3-1 (or the pseudogene TRBV3-2) and TRBJ2-1; D perhaps matches TRBD2 (6 bases). The germline V gene encodes CDR1 LGHDT and CDR2 YNNKEL (reference sequence). The CDR3 is 14 residues long. V was shortened by 4 bases and J by 13 bases, with 20 bases between the two germline ends. CDR3 sequence: CASSRFTGDGGQFF. Here the CDR3 DNA reads TGTGCCAGCAGCCGCTTCACGGGGGACGGTGGTCAGTTCTTC.

The chain employs TRBV9 and TRBJ1-5; 10 bases are a match to TRBD1. Germline CDR1 and CDR2: SGDLS and YYNGEE. V shed 3 bases and J 6 bases; nucleotides not matched to a gene: 15. This CDR3 contains 18 residues. The CDR3 spells CASSDQTGGLIPCQPQHF. In nucleotides, the CDR3 is TGTGCCAGCAGCGACCAGACAGGGGGCCTCATCCCGTGTCAGCCCCAGCATTTT.

This chain joins TRBV13 and TRBJ2-5; D not resolved. V gave up 2 bases and J gave up 5 bases, with 12 bases separating them. In germline, CDR1 is PRHDT, CDR2 FYEKMQ (reference sequence). The CDR3 contains 14 residues. The CDR3 is CASSLYTSEETQYF. CDR3 sequence (DNA): TGTGCCAGCAGCTTATATACTTCCGAGGAGACCCAGTACTTC.

The rearrangement uses TRBV24-1 and TRBJ1-2, with a weak D call TRBD1 (6 bases). CDR3 size: 14 residues. Trimming stripped 4 bases from V and 3 bases from J, with 11 bases between. The V gene's germline CDR1 is KGHDR and CDR2 SFDVKD. In nucleotides, the CDR3 is TGTGCCACCAGTGACCCCGACAGGCACTATGGCTACACCTTC. Its translation is CATSDPDRHYGYTF.

The chain has TRBV18 and TRBJ1-5, with D perhaps TRBD1 (5 bases). The CDR3 is 15 amino acids. Germline CDR1 KGHSH, CDR2 LQKENI. Trimming took off 3 bases at V and 3 bases at J, with 12 bases between the two ends. Here the CDR3 DNA reads TGTGCCAGCTCACCGACGACAGCAACCAATCAGCCCCAGCATTTT. This translates into CASSPTTATNQPQHF.

The chain couples TRBV4-1 to TRBJ1-2; the match to TRBD1 covers 8 bases. V shed 3 bases, J shed 8 bases, and the junction held 11 bases outside the gene matches. Germline lookup yields CDR1 MGHRA and CDR2 YSYEKL. The CDR3 totals 15 residues. The CDR3 loop is CASSHGQGFLGGYTF. The CDR3 DNA reads TGCGCCAGCAGCCACGGACAGGGCTTTTTGGGGGGCTACACCTTC.

The chain joins TRBV4-1 to TRBJ1-2, with D maybe TRBD1 (6 bases). The CDR3 length is 13 residues. CDR1 and CDR2 from the germline V gene are MGHRA and YSYEKL. Trimming stripped 2 bases from V and 11 bases from J, with 15 bases between. This CDR3 reads CASSQLGTNLYTF. Here the CDR3 DNA reads TGCGCCAGCAGCCAACTCGGGACAAATTTGTACACCTTC.

The chain couples TRBV6-2 or TRBV6-3 to TRBJ2-1, with D unclear. The germline V gene has CDR1 MNHEY and CDR2 SVGEGT. The CDR3 is 13 amino acids. V shed 5 bases and J shed 1 base, with 6 bases lying between them. The chain's CDR3 is CASSLTSYNEQFF. In nucleotides, the CDR3 is TGTGCCAGCAGTCTGACTTCCTACAATGAGCAGTTCTTC.

A note on this clone: In the same sample, other DNA sequences code for this CDR3. In nucleotides, the CDR3 is TGTGCCAGTAGCCGACAGGGGGTTGATTCACCCCTCCACTTT. This translates into CASSRQGVDSPLHF. This chain uses TRBV19 with TRBJ1-6; 9 bases line up with TRBD1. The CDR3 spans 14 residues. V shed 6 bases, J shed 8 bases, and the junction held 5 bases outside the gene matches. Germline CDR1 is LNHDA and CDR2 is SQIVND (reference sequence).

The CDR3, as DNA: TGTGCCAGCAGTTTAGAGGGGACACCCAGCAATCAGCCCCAGCATTTT. This encodes CASSLEGTPSNQPQHF. The chain links TRBV27 to TRBJ1-5, with D perhaps matching TRBD1 (6 bases). The V end was cut by 2 bases, the J end by 1 base, with 12 bases between. The CDR3 totals 16 residues. Looked up from germline, CDR1 is MNHEY and CDR2 is SMNVEV (reference sequence).

The genes are TRBV30 and TRBJ1-2, with TRBD1 identical over 8 bases. J gave up 8 bases and V 5 bases, and 10 bases lay outside the gene matches. CDR1 is GTSNPN, CDR2 SVGIG, per germline (reference sequence). This CDR3 comprises 13 residues. CDR3 in amino acids: CAWYLQGAGGYTF. The CDR3 coding sequence is TGTGCCTGGTACCTCCAGGGGGCGGGGGGCTACACCTTC.

The V call is TRBV27, the J call TRBJ1-4; 10 positions agree with TRBD1. The CDR3 runs to 18 residues. Per the germline V gene, CDR1 is MNHEY and CDR2 is SMNVEV (reference sequence). V dropped 6 bases and J dropped 0; count of bases not matched to a gene: 10. The CDR3 DNA sequence: TGTGCCAGCAGGACGGACAGGGGGTCCCTTACAACTAATGAAAAACTGTTTTTT. This sequence encodes CASRTDRGSLTTNEKLFF.

This chain uses TRBV18 with TRBJ1-1; D gene ambiguous. The CDR3 extends over 14 amino acids. V lost 1 base and J lost 3, with 9 bases in between. Germline CDR1 is KGHSH and CDR2 is LQKENI. The chain's CDR3 is CASSPRVRDTEAFF. DNA for the CDR3: TGTGCCAGCTCACCACGGGTGAGGGACACTGAAGCTTTCTTT.

J is TRBJ2-3 and V is TRBV10-3; D call uncertain. The CDR3 has 11 residues. Germline V gives CDR1 ENHRY, CDR2 SYGVKD. The V end lost 4 bases, the J end lost 6 bases, and 5 bases lay between the germline ends. The chain's CDR3 is CAISGGDTQYF. CDR3 sequence (DNA): TGTGCCATCAGTGGAGGCGATACGCAGTATTTT.

This clone was detected a few times. This sequence joins TRBV7-6 and TRBJ2-3; the match to TRBD2 covers 10 bases. CDR1 and CDR2 from the germline V gene are SGHVS and FNYEAQ. CDR3 length: 16 residues. V was pared by 1 base and J by 8 bases, with 9 bases of the junction left unmatched. The CDR3 is CASSLETSGSQGTQYF. CDR3 coding DNA: TGTGCCAGCAGCTTAGAGACTAGCGGGTCCCAGGGTACGCAGTATTTT.

The chain carries TRBV6-5 and TRBJ1-2, with 7 bases identical to TRBD1. In germline, CDR1 is MNHEY, CDR2 SVGAGI. The CDR3 is made up of 16 amino acids. V gave up 3 bases and J gave up 4 bases; unmatched junction bases: 11. The CDR3 DNA follows: TGTGCCAGCAGTTATTCCATGCAGGGGGGTTTCTATGGCTACACCTTC. Its translation is CASSYSMQGGFYGYTF.